This passage covers 11 T cell receptor beta chains from one sample sequenced in a study of shared clonotypes between healthy human individuals. Clones were sequenced by immunoSEQ multiplex PCR, and TCRdb holds only the in-frame ones, with some missing. Of a few million clones listed, more than 85% are singletons. The sequencing input was naive CD4+ T cells from PBMCs. The subset here: CD45RA+ positively selected. The source is a man between 18 and 35 years old in good health. Some clones in this sample may be carry-over from other donors' samples.

V and J are TRBV28 and TRBJ1-3; TRBD1 is a possible D gene (5 bases). Trimming cost V 4 bases and J 13 bases, with 17 bases left between them. The CDR3 runs to 13 residues. Looked up from germline, CDR1 is MDHEN and CDR2 is SYDVKM. CDR3 bases: TGTGCCAGCAGTTCATCTAGAGGGGAGGGTATATATTTT. It yields the protein CASSSSRGEGIYF.

The chain joins TRBV28 to TRBJ2-4, with D tentatively TRBD2 (6 bases). V was clipped by 1 base and J by 8 bases, with 18 bases between them. This CDR3 comprises 16 residues. CDR1 and CDR2 (germline): MDHEN, SYDVKM. DNA of the CDR3: TGTGCCAGCAGTTTATCGGAGGGGACGGTTGGTGACATTCAGTACTTC. Translated, it gives CASSLSEGTVGDIQYF.

The chain combines TRBV5-1 with TRBJ1-4; no firm D call. Trimming took 0 bases from V and 5 from J, leaving 11 bases between them. Germline-derived CDR1 and CDR2 are SGHRS and YFSETQ. The CDR3 is made up of 15 amino acids. The DNA of the CDR3 is TGCGCCAGCAGCTTGGGTCGGGAGTACAATGAAAAACTGTTTTTT. Protein: CASSLGREYNEKLFF.

The chain couples TRBV30 to TRBJ2-3, with unresolved D. Trimming shortened V by 4 bases and J by 4 bases, and 6 bases separated the two germline ends. CDR1 is GTSNPN, CDR2 SVGIG, per germline (reference sequence). The CDR3 sequence is 11 residues long. This chain's CDR3 is CAWNRPDTQYF. Here the CDR3 DNA reads TGTGCCTGGAATCGGCCAGATACGCAGTATTTT.

The chain employs TRBV27 and TRBJ2-1, with TRBD2 matching 7 bases. J gave up 5 bases and V 0 bases, and 7 bases lay outside the gene matches. Per germline, CDR1 MNHEY and CDR2 SMNVEV (reference sequence). CDR3 length equals 16 residues. CDR3 bases: TGTGCCAGCAGTTTATCCTCCAGCGGGATCAACAATGAGCAGTTCTTC. This codes for CASSLSSSGINNEQFF.

The chain has TRBV30 and TRBJ2-5; 10 nucleotides agree with TRBD2. The junction had 6 bases not matched to a gene; V was cut back by 0 bases and J by 2 bases. The length of the CDR3 is 16 residues. Germline V gives CDR1 GTSNPN, CDR2 SVGIG (reference sequence). The CDR3 here is CAWSVGSGRGQETQYF. The CDR3 DNA follows: TGTGCCTGGAGTGTAGGGAGCGGGAGGGGACAAGAGACCCAGTACTTC.

V and J are TRBV9 and TRBJ2-5; D is perhaps TRBD1 (5 bases). Germline CDR1 SGDLS, CDR2 YYNGEE. The length of the CDR3 is 15 residues. Trimming removed 2 bases from V and 5 bases from J, with 16 bases in between. In nucleotides, the CDR3 is TGTGCCAGCAGCGTGGACACCTCATATGGGGAGACCCAGTACTTC. Translation gives CASSVDTSYGETQYF. The full variable domain, in which reference TRBV9 and TRBJ2-5 provide the parts outside the CDR3, is DSGVTQTPKHLITATGQRVTLRCSPRSGDLSVYWYQQSLDQGLQFLIQYYNGEERAKGNILERFSAQQFPDLHSELNLSSLELGDSALYFCASSVDTSYGETQYFGPGTRLLVL.

This rearrangement joins TRBV28 to TRBJ2-5; 9 bases line up with TRBD1. This CDR3 contains 17 residues. J was trimmed by 4 bases and V by 4 bases; bases with no gene match: 13. From germline, CDR1 is MDHEN and CDR2 SYDVKM. The CDR3 reads CASSWPSGTGKGETQYF. The CDR3 region has the DNA TGTGCCAGCAGTTGGCCCTCCGGGACAGGGAAGGGAGAGACCCAGTACTTC.

CDR3 region: CAISPGLAGGPNTGELFF. In DNA, the CDR3 is TGTGCCATCAGTCCGGGACTAGCGGGAGGGCCGAACACCGGGGAGCTGTTTTTT. This sequence joins TRBV10-3 and TRBJ2-2, with TRBD2 matching over 16 bases. V lost 5 bases, J lost 0 bases, and 3 bases stayed unmatched. Germline V gene sequence: CDR1 ENHRY, CDR2 SYGVKD. The CDR3 sequence is 18 residues long.

The rearrangement links TRBV2 to TRBJ2-5, with D perhaps matching TRBD2 (6 bases). CDR3 length: 15 residues. The germline V and J ends were trimmed by 6 bases and 1 base, with 15 bases remaining between them. CDR1 is SNHLY and CDR2 is FYNNEI in the germline V gene. The CDR3: CASRGNGLIQETQYF. DNA for the CDR3: TGTGCCAGCAGGGGGAACGGACTAATCCAAGAGACCCAGTACTTC.

A single count supports this clone. The chain couples TRBV11-2 to TRBJ2-7; D could derive from TRBD1 or TRBD2 (5 bases each). The germline V gene encodes CDR1 SGHAT and CDR2 FQNNGV. With 5 bases removed from V and 3 bases from J, the gap between germline ends came to 8 bases. This CDR3 has 12 amino acids. In DNA form, the CDR3 reads TGTGCCAGCAGCCGGGACCTCTACGAGCAGTACTTC. It encodes CASSRDLYEQYF.